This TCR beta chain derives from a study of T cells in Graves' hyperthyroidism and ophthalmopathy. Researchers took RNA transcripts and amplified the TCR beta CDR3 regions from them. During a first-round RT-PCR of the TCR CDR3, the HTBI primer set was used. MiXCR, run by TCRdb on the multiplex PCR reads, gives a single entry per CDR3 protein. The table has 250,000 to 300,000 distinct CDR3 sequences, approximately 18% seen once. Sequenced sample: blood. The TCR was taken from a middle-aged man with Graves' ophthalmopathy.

For the CDR3, the DNA is TGTGCCAGCAGCTTACGGACAGAAGATACGCAGTATTTT. Protein sequence: CASSLRTEDTQYF. This chain uses TRBV7-8 with TRBJ2-3; TRBD1 might be the D (6 bases). Trimming removed 2 bases from V and 5 bases from J, with 8 bases in between. The CDR3 is made up of 13 amino acids. CDR1 is SGHVS, CDR2 FQNEAQ, per germline.